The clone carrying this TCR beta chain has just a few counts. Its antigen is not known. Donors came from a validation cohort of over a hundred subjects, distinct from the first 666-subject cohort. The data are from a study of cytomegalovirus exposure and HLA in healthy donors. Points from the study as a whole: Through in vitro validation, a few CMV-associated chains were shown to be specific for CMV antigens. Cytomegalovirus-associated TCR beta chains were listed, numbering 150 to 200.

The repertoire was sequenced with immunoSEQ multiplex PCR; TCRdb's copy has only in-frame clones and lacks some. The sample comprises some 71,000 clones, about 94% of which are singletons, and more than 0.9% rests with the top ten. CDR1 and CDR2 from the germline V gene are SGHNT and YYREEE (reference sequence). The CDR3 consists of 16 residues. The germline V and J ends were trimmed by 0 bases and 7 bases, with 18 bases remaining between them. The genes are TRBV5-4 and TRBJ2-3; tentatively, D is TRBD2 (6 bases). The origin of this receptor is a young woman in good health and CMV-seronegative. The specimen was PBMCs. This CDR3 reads CASSLDRASGGNTQYF. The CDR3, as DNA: TGTGCCAGCAGCTTGGACCGGGCCTCCGGCGGGAATACGCAGTATTTT.